The 12 T cell receptor beta chains reported below all come from one sample, sequenced in a study of blood T cell repertoires in COVID-19. TCRdb keeps only in-frame clones here, not all; method: immunoSEQ multiplex PCR. The sample lists roughly 100,000 clones, around 90% occurring once. Sample: peripheral blood. The receptors shown here come from a woman aged 50 to 65 with COVID-19, enrolled during active disease.

This clone was observed a single time. The J gene is TRBJ1-2, the V gene TRBV6-5, with D unresolved. The length of the CDR3 is 14 residues. CDR1 is MNHEY, CDR2 SVGAGI, per germline. The V gene lost 7 bases and the J gene lost 4 bases, with 16 bases spanning the gap. This chain's CDR3 is CASTNSGSPYGYTF. The CDR3 coding sequence is TGTGCCAGCACTAACTCGGGCAGCCCCTATGGCTACACCTTC.

The J gene is TRBJ2-7, the V gene TRBV30; 10 bases align to TRBD1. CDR1 is GTSNPN and CDR2 is SVGIG in the germline V gene (reference sequence). This CDR3 region has 13 residues. Trimming took 3 bases from V and 7 from J; bases not matched to a gene: 6. The CDR3 protein is CAWRGDRGWEQYF. CDR3 DNA sequence: TGTGCCTGGAGAGGGGACAGGGGCTGGGAGCAGTACTTC.

This clone was picked up one time. J is TRBJ2-1 and V is TRBV9; 9 bases map to TRBD2. This CDR3 contains 16 residues. V shed 0 bases and J 5 bases; nucleotides not matched to a gene: 6. Germline V gene lookup returns CDR1 SGDLS and CDR2 YYNGEE. The CDR3 is CASSVGPAGGHNEQFF. CDR3 coding DNA: TGTGCCAGCAGCGTAGGACCAGCGGGGGGCCACAATGAGCAGTTCTTC.

This clone was recorded once. The chain joins TRBV11-1 to TRBJ2-2; no clear D. V was trimmed by 3 bases and J by 1 base, leaving 9 bases between them. This CDR3 comprises 15 residues. CDR1 and CDR2 from the germline V gene are SGHAT and FQDESV (reference sequence). In nucleotides, the CDR3 is TGTGCCAGCAGCTTGGGCAGGTGGAACACCGGGGAGCTGTTTTTT. It yields the protein CASSLGRWNTGELFF.

Concerning this clone: The germline gene is not matched at one end of the junction; a read error may be the cause. The CDR3 loop is CASRLSEANPSSYNSPLHF. In DNA, the CDR3 is TGTGCCAGCAGGTTATCCGAGGCGAACCCGAGCTCCTATAATTCACCCCTCCACTTT. This chain connects TRBV28 to TRBJ1-6; D is unclear. Germline V lookup: CDR1 MDHEN, CDR2 SYDVKM. The CDR3 has 19 residues.

This clone showed up just once. The chain employs TRBV18 and TRBJ1-3; 8 nucleotides match TRBD1. Germline V gives CDR1 KGHSH, CDR2 LQKENI. Trimming took 3 bases from V and 1 from J; bases not matched to a gene: 11. This CDR3 is built from 18 residues. The CDR3 DNA reads TGTGCCAGCTCACCTCCGACAGGGGCCCGACCTTCTGGAAACACCATATATTTT. It is translated as CASSPPTGARPSGNTIYF.

Points on this clone: The junction and the germline gene differ at one end; a read error may be behind it. V and J are TRBV10-3 and TRBJ2-3; TRBD1 matches 8 bases. The germline gives CDR1 ENHRY, CDR2 SYGVKD. The CDR3 consists of 14 residues. The CDR3 nucleotides read TGTGCCATCAGTGAGGCAGGGGGCACCGATACGCAGTATTTT. Its protein is CAISEAGGTDTQYF.

V usage is TRBV24-1 and J usage is TRBJ2-3, with D hard to call. CDR3 size: 14 residues. Looked up from germline, CDR1 is KGHDR and CDR2 is SFDVKD. The germline V and J ends were trimmed by 7 bases and 7 bases, with 17 bases remaining between them. The CDR3 region is CATRTAGGDHTQYF. As DNA, the CDR3 is TGTGCCACCAGAACGGCAGGTGGCGATCATACGCAGTATTTT.

This chain connects TRBV28 to TRBJ2-1; TRBD2 matches at 9 bases. Germline lookup yields CDR1 MDHEN and CDR2 SYDVKM. Trimming at V came to 6 bases and at J to 4 bases, leaving 7 bases not matched to a gene. The CDR3 is 15 residues long. The CDR3 reads CASSSLAGIYNEQFF. The CDR3 DNA reads as TGTGCCAGCAGCTCTCTAGCGGGGATTTACAATGAGCAGTTCTTC.

This chain uses TRBV25-1 with TRBJ1-5; D is undetermined. V was cut by 5 bases and J by 2 bases, with 7 bases left in between. Germline V gene data show CDR1 as MGHDK and CDR2 as SYGVNS. This CDR3 has 13 amino acids. The DNA for the CDR3 is TGTGCCAGCAGTCAGGAGGGCAATCAGCCCCAGCATTTT. Translated, it gives CASSQEGNQPQHF.

The CDR3, as DNA: TGTGCCAGCAGCCCCATGGGGGGGACTGGGGCCAACGTCCTGACTTTC. Encoded protein: CASSPMGGTGANVLTF. The chain recombines TRBV14 with TRBJ2-6, with 7 bases aligning to TRBD2. This CDR3 is 16 amino acids long. The V segment lost 4 bases and the J segment 2 bases; nucleotides outside the gene matches: 5. Germline-derived CDR1 and CDR2 are SGHDN and FVKESK. The full variable domain, its missing parts supplied by reference TRBV14 and TRBJ2-6, is EAGVTQFPSHSVIEKGQTVTLRCDPISGHDNLYWYRRVMGKEIKFLLHFVKESKQDESGMPNNRFLAERTGGTYSTLKVQPAELEDSGVYFCASSPMGGTGANVLTFGAGSRLTVL.

The chain links TRBV10-3 to TRBJ1-2; no reliable D call. The CDR3 spans 13 residues. V was clipped by 2 bases and J by 4 bases, with 8 bases between them. Germline CDR1 is ENHRY and CDR2 is SYGVKD. CDR3 protein: CAISEKQSYGYTF. Written as DNA, the CDR3 is TGTGCCATCAGTGAGAAACAGAGCTATGGCTACACCTTC.